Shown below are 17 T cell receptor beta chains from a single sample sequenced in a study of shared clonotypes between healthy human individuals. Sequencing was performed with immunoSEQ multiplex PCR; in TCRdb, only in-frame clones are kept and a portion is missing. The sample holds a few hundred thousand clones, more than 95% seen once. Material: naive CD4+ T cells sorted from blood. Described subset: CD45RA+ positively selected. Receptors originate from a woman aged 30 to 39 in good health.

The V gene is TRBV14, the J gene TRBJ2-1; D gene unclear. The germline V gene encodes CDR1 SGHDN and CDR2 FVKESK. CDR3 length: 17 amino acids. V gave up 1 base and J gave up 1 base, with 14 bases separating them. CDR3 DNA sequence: TGTGCCAGCAGCCAAGTGTTGCCTTGGCTGTCCTACAATGAGCAGTTCTTC. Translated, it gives CASSQVLPWLSYNEQFF.

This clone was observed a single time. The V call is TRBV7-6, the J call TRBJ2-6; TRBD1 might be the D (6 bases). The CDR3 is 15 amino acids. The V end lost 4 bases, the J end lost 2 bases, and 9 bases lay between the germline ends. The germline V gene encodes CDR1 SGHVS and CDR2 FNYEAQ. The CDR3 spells CASSSRGPGANVLTF. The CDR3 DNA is TGTGCCAGCAGCTCCAGGGGCCCTGGGGCCAACGTCCTGACTTTC.

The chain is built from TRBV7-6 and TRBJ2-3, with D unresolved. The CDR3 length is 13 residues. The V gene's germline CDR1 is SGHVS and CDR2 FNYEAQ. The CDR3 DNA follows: TGTGCTGTAGCCGGGCTGTCCTCAGATACGCAGTATTTT. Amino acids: CAVAGLSSDTQYF.

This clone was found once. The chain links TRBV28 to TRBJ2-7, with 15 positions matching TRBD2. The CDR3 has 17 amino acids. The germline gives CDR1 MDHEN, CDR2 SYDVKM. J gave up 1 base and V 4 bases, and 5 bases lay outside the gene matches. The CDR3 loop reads CASSSGGLAGGSYEQYF. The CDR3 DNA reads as TGTGCCAGCAGTTCCGGGGGACTAGCGGGAGGATCCTACGAGCAGTACTTC.

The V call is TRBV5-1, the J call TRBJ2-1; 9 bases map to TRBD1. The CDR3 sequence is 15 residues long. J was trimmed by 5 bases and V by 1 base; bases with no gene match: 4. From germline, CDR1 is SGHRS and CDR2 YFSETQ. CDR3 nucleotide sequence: TGCGCCAGCAGCTTGACAGGGGGCGACCACAATGAGCAGTTCTTC. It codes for CASSLTGGDHNEQFF.

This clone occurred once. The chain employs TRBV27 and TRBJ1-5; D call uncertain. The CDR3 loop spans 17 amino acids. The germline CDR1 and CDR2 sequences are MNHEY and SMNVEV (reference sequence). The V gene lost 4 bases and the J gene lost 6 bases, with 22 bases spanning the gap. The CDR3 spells CASSSANSIGSVQPQHF. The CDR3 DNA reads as TGTGCCAGCAGTTCCGCCAACTCGATCGGCTCGGTTCAGCCCCAGCATTTT.

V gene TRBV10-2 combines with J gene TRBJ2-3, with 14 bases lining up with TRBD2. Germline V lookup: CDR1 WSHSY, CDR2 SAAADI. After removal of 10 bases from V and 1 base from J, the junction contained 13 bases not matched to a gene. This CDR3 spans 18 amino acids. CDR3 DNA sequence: TGCGCCATTCGCCGGGGACTAGCGGGAGTAACTGGCACAGATACGCAGTATTTT. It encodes CAIRRGLAGVTGTDTQYF.

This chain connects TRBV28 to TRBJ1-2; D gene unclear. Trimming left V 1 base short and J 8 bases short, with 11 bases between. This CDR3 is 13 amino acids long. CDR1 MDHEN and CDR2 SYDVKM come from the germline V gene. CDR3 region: CASSLSQARGYTF. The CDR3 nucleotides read TGTGCCAGCAGTTTATCCCAGGCTCGGGGCTACACCTTC.

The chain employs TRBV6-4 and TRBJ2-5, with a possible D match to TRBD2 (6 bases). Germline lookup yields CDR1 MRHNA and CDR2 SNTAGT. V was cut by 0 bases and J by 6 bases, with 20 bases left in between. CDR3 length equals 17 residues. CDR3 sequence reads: CASSDSSIARGWKTQYF. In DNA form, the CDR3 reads TGTGCCAGCAGTGACTCGAGTATTGCCCGGGGGTGGAAGACCCAGTACTTC.

For the CDR3, the DNA is TGTGCCAGCAGCTTAGGGGATACGGATGAGCAGTTCTTC. Encoded protein: CASSLGDTDEQFF. The chain links TRBV7-8 to TRBJ2-1, with unresolved D. The ends were cut back, 1 base at V and 8 bases at J, with 9 bases in the middle. The CDR3 extends over 13 amino acids. The germline CDR1 and CDR2 sequences are SGHVS and FQNEAQ.

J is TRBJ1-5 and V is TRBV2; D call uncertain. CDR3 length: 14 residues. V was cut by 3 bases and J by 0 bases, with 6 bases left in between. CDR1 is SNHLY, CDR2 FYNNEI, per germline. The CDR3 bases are TGTGCCAGCAGTGATTGGAGTAGCAATCAGCCCCAGCATTTT. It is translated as CASSDWSSNQPQHF. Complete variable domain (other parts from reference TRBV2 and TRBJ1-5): EPEVTQTPSHQVTQMGQEVILRCVPISNHLYFYWYRQILGQKVEFLVSFYNNEISEKSEIFDDQFSVERPDGSNFTLKIRSTKLEDSAMYFCASSDWSSNQPQHFGDGTRLSIL.

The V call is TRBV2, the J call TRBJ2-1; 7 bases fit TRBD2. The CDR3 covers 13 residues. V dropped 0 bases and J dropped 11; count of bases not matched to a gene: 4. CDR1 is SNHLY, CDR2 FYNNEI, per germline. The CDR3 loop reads CASSEARETQQFF. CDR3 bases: TGTGCCAGCAGTGAAGCGCGGGAGACCCAGCAGTTCTTC.

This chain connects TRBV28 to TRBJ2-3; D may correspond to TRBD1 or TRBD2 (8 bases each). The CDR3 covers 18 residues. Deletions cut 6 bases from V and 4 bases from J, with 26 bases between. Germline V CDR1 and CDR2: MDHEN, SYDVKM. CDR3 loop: CASSTGTGSSGPPDTQYF. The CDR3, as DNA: TGTGCCAGCAGCACCGGGACAGGCTCTAGCGGGCCCCCAGATACGCAGTATTTT.

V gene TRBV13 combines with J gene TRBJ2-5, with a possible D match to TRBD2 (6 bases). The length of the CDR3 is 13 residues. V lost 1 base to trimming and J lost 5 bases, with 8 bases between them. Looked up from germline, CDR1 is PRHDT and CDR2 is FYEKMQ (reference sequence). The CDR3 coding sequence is TGTGCCAGCAGCTTAGCGGGGAGGGAGACCCAGTACTTC. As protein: CASSLAGRETQYF. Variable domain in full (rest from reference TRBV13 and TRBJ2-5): AAGVIQSPRHLIKEKRETATLKCYPIPRHDTVYWYQQGPGQDPQFLISFYEKMQSDKGSIPDRFSAQQFSDYHSELNMSSLELGDSALYFCASSLAGRETQYFGPGTRLLVL.

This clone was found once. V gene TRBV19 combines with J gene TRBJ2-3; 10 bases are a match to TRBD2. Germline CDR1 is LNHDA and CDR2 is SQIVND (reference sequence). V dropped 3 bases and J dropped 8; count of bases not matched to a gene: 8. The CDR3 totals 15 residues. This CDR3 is CASSILAGEGGTQYF. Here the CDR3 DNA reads TGTGCCAGTAGTATTCTAGCGGGAGAGGGGGGTACGCAGTATTTT.

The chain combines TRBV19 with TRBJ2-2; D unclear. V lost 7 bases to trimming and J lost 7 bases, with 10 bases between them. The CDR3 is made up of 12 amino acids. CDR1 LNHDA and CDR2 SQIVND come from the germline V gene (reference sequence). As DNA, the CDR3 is TGTGCCAGTAACTTTCTGGGCGGGGAGCTGTTTTTT. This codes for CASNFLGGELFF.

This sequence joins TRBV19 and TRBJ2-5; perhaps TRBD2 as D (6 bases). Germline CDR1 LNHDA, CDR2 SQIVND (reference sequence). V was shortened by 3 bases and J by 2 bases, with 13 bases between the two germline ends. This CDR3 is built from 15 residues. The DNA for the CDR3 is TGTGCCAGTAGTATCGGGGGACCCCCTCAAGAGACCCAGTACTTC. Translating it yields CASSIGGPPQETQYF.